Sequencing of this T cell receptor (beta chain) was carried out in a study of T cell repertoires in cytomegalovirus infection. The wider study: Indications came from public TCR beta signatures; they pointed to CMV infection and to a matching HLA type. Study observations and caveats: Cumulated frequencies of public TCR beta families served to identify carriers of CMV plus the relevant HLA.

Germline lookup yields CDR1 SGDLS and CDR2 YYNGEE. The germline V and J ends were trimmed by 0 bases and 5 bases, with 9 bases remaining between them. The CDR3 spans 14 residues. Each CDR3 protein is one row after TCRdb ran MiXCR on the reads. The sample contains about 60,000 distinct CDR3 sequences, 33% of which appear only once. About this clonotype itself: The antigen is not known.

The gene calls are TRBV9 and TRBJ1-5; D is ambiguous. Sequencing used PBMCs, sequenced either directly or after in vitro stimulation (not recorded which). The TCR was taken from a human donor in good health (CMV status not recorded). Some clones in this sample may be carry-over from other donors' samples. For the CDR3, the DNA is TGTGCCAGCAGCGTAGGGAGGGTCGATCAGCCCCAGCATTTT. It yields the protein CASSVGRVDQPQHF.